A selection of T cell receptor beta chains follows, all from one sample in a study of blood T cell repertoires in COVID-19. Sequenced by immunoSEQ multiplex PCR; TCRdb stores in-frame clones only, minus some. Here the sample spans about 250,000 clones, around 82% being singletons. The sequenced sample was peripheral blood. The receptors here all came from a man over 45 with active or convalescent COVID-19. The CDR3 runs from the conserved cysteine through the conserved F or W. Each record gives: J gene, D gene, V gene, clone size, CDR3 protein, CDR3 DNA. A D gene is named only where the DNA matches it firmly. The size of a clone is reported for some rows only, either as once, few or many, or as a class for expanded clones.

TRBJ1-6 | - | TRBV27 | - | CASSFGLDSPLHF | TGTGCCAGCAGTTTCGGGTTAGATTCACCCCTCCACTTT
TRBJ1-5 | - | TRBV6-2/TRBV6-3 | few | CASSRGHLMRQPQHF | TGTGCCAGCAGCCGTGGACACCTAATGAGGCAGCCCCAGCATTTT
TRBJ2-2 | TRBD1 | TRBV7-7 | - | CASSVTGLNTGELFF | TGTGCCAGCAGCGTGACAGGGTTGAACACCGGGGAGCTGTTTTTT
TRBJ1-2 | TRBD1 | TRBV30 | once | CAWRPDRVYGYTF | TGTGCCTGGAGGCCCGACAGGGTCTATGGCTACACCTTC
TRBJ1-5 | TRBD1 | TRBV24-1 | once | CATSEGQGAGQPQHF | TGTGCCACCAGTGAGGGACAGGGGGCCGGTCAGCCCCAGCATTTT
TRBJ1-1 | - | TRBV21-1 | - | CASSKRPGLEGVRPMNTEAFF | TGTGCCAGCAGCAAGCGCCCCGGACTCGAGGGGGTCCGACCAATGAACACTGAAGCTTTCTTT
TRBJ2-7 | - | TRBV5-4 | - | CASSVQQGGNEQYF | TGTGCCAGCAGCGTACAACAGGGTGGCAACGAGCAGTACTTC
TRBJ1-5 | TRBD1 | TRBV6-1 | - | CASSGATGGDGNQPQHF | TGTGCCAGCAGTGGTGCCACAGGGGGCGACGGCAATCAGCCCCAGCATTTT
TRBJ2-1 | TRBD1 | TRBV4-1 | - | CASSQPRQGTYNEQFF | TGCGCCAGCAGCCAACCTCGACAGGGGACCTACAATGAGCAGTTCTTC
TRBJ1-1 | TRBD1 | TRBV3-1/TRBV3-2 | few | CASTPTGDAGEAFF | TGTGCCAGCACTCCGACAGGGGATGCAGGCGAAGCTTTCTTT
TRBJ2-5 | - | TRBV6-5 | - | CASSYDSPPRETQYF | TGTGCCAGCAGTTATGACAGTCCCCCCAGAGAGACCCAGTACTTC
TRBJ2-3 | - | TRBV4-3 | - | CASSRGLLQTDTQYF | TGCGCCAGCAGCCGGGGACTCCTGCAGACAGATACGCAGTATTTT
TRBJ2-2 | TRBD1 | TRBV25-1 | - | CASRPQGASNTGELFF | TGTGCCAGCAGACCACAGGGGGCGTCAAACACCGGGGAGCTGTTTTTT
TRBJ2-5 | TRBD1 | TRBV5-1 | - | CASSLERTGKGETQYF | TGCGCCAGCAGCTTGGAGAGGACAGGGAAGGGGGAGACCCAGTACTTC
TRBJ2-3 | - | TRBV2 | - | CASRKVRGDTQYF | TGTGCCAGCAGGAAAGTGCGAGGAGATACGCAGTATTTT
TRBJ2-1 | - | TRBV5-1 | - | CASSPGLGREQFF | TGCGCCAGCAGCCCAGGACTGGGGAGGGAGCAGTTCTTC
TRBJ2-5 | - | TRBV12-5 | - | CASKSDTGSLGTQYF | TGTGCTAGTAAATCCGACACCGGATCGTTAGGGACCCAGTACTTC
TRBJ2-7 | TRBD1 | TRBV6-1 | few | CASSERGQGTYEQYF | TGTGCCAGCAGTGAGAGGGGACAGGGTACCTACGAGCAGTACTTC
TRBJ1-2 | - | TRBV5-1 | - | CASSYGGRREGYTF | TGCGCCAGCAGCTACGGCGGGCGGCGCGAGGGCTACACCTTC
TRBJ1-4 | - | TRBV3-1/TRBV3-2 | - | CASNRNEKLFF | TGTGCCAGTAACAGGAATGAAAAACTGTTTTTT
TRBJ2-7 | TRBD1 | TRBV10-3 | - | CAISEGGDRGLYEQYF | TGTGCCATCAGTGAGGGTGGGGACAGGGGGCTGTACGAGCAGTACTTC
TRBJ1-6 | TRBD1 | TRBV15 | - | CATSPGDRGLLNSPLHF | TGTGCCACCAGCCCAGGGGACAGGGGGCTACTTAATTCACCCCTCCACTTT
TRBJ2-3 | TRBD2 | TRBV5-1 | once | CASSFGLAGGTDTQYF | TGCGCCAGCAGCTTTGGACTAGCGGGTGGCACAGATACGCAGTATTTT
TRBJ1-1 | TRBD1 | TRBV7-2 | - | CASSSPTGGTEAFF | TGTGCCAGCAGCTCCCCAACAGGGGGTACTGAAGCTTTCTTT
TRBJ2-5 | - | TRBV2 | - | CASSEEAEETQYF | TGCGCCAGCAGTGAAGAAGCGGAAGAGACCCAGTACTTC
TRBJ2-7 | TRBD1 | TRBV12-3/TRBV12-4 | - | CASSLNRGYEQYF | TGTGCCAGCAGTTTAAACAGGGGCTACGAGCAGTACTTC
TRBJ1-2 | - | TRBV20-1 | few | CSASGGMGYTF | TGCAGTGCTAGCGGGGGGATGGGCTACACCTTC
TRBJ1-1 | - | TRBV30 | - | CAWSEGAGNTEAFF | TGTGCCTGGAGTGAAGGGGCTGGGAACACTGAAGCTTTCTTT
TRBJ1-1 | TRBD1 | TRBV13 | - | CASSPTTGAEAFF | TGTGCCAGCAGCCCAACTACAGGGGCTGAAGCTTTCTTT
TRBJ1-5 | TRBD1 | TRBV5-1 | - | CASSWETGDNQPQHF | TGCGCCAGCAGCTGGGAGACAGGGGACAATCAGCCCCAGCATTTT
TRBJ1-6 | - | TRBV9 | - | CASSVAGGGMGGSPLHF | TGTGCCAGCAGCGTAGCGGGAGGAGGAATGGGTGGTTCACCCCTCCACTTT
TRBJ2-5 | TRBD1 | TRBV9 | - | CASSVVTGGTQYF | TGTGCCAGCAGCGTAGTTACAGGGGGGACCCAGTACTTC
TRBJ2-1 | - | TRBV3-1/TRBV3-2 | - | CASSHRSYNEQFF | TGTGCCAGCAGCCACCGCTCCTACAATGAGCAGTTCTTC
TRBJ2-5 | - | TRBV11-3 | once | CASSLDFGGGQETQYF | TGTGCCAGCAGCTTAGATTTTGGGGGCGGCCAAGAGACCCAGTACTTC
TRBJ1-6 | - | TRBV5-1 | - | CASSLAGSYNSPLHF | TGCGCCAGCAGCTTGGCGGGCTCCTATAATTCACCCCTCCACTTT
TRBJ1-1 | - | TRBV4-2 | - | CASSQGAGYTEAFF | TGTGCCAGCAGCCAAGGAGCGGGATACACTGAAGCTTTCTTT
TRBJ1-5 | - | TRBV19 | - | CASSIQGLEQPQHF | TGTGCCAGTAGTATTCAGGGTTTGGAACAGCCCCAGCATTTT
TRBJ2-7 | - | TRBV13 | - | CASSLTASDEQYF | TGTGCCAGCAGCTTGACAGCTTCCGACGAGCAGTACTTC
TRBJ1-1 | - | TRBV14 | - | CASSLHLNTEAFF | TGTGCCAGCAGCCTCCATTTGAACACTGAAGCTTTCTTT
TRBJ2-2 | TRBD1 | TRBV27 | - | CASSPRDRTTGELFF | TGTGCCAGCAGTCCCCGGGACAGAACTACCGGGGAGCTGTTTTTT
TRBJ1-2 | - | TRBV7-9 | - | CATPGGNYGYTF | TGTGCCACCCCGGGAGGAAACTATGGCTACACCTTC
TRBJ2-7 | - | TRBV30 | - | CAWSLTGLSYEQYF | TGTGCCTGGAGTCTGACAGGTTTGTCCTACGAGCAGTACTTC
TRBJ2-7 | - | TRBV7-3 | - | CASSPGGRGTYEQYF | TGTGCCAGCAGCCCCGGGGGGCGGGGAACCTACGAGCAGTACTTC
TRBJ1-1 | TRBD1 | TRBV7-9 | - | CASSLEQGARAFF | TGTGCCAGCAGCTTAGAACAGGGGGCGAGGGCTTTCTTT
TRBJ1-1 | TRBD1 | TRBV2 | once | CASSVDRAEAFF | TGTGCCAGCAGTGTTGACAGGGCTGAAGCTTTCTTT
TRBJ2-1 | - | TRBV19 | - | CASSIDFNRNEQFF | TGTGCCAGTAGTATAGATTTTAACAGAAATGAGCAGTTCTTC
TRBJ1-5 | TRBD1 | TRBV28 | - | CASSSDRVLPQHF | TGTGCCAGCAGCTCGGACAGGGTGTTGCCCCAGCATTTT